The following is a TCR beta chain sequence with its context. Using immunoSEQ multiplex PCR, the repertoire was profiled, and TCRdb retains in-frame clones only, with some absent. The sample records 30,000 to 40,000 clones, 70% to 90% being singletons. This sample is drawn from a study of control samples from healthy donors and cancer patients. This CDR3 region has 15 residues. V was pared by 2 bases and J by 6 bases, with 14 bases between. The V gene's germline CDR1 is KGHSH and CDR2 LQKENI. The receptor comes from a woman between 40 and 55 years old with lung cancer. The specimen sequenced was PBMCs. The J gene is TRBJ2-1, the V gene TRBV18, with a tentative D call TRBD1 (5 bases). The chain's CDR3 is CASSPSGRQFNEQFF. CDR3 DNA: TGTGCCAGCTCACCATCAGGGCGGCAGTTCAATGAGCAGTTCTTC.